The 14 T cell receptor beta chains given below trace back to one sample, sequenced in a study of Graves' ophthalmopathy and Graves' hyperthyroidism (dated by TCRdb to the late 2010s). Sequencing relied on an Illumina HiSeq 2000. For repertoire sequencing, TCR beta CDR3 regions were amplified from RNA transcripts. A first-round RT-PCR used HTBI primers with the Qiagen OneStep RT-PCR kit, followed by a second-round multiplex PCR, size selection and purification. TCRdb reran the public reads through fastp at Q25 and MiXCR, keeping productive beta chains. Rows with one shared CDR3 protein collapse into an entry with the most common genes and DNA. The sample table lists 650,000 to 800,000 distinct CDR3 sequences, roughly 41% of them with a count of one. The leading ten clones occupy 3.3% of the sample. Sequences were obtained from peripheral blood. Source of these receptors: an adult man with Graves' ophthalmopathy.

This clonotype occurred many times. The chain carries TRBV9 and TRBJ2-5; 7 bases are a match to TRBD1. There are 15 residues in the CDR3. V was clipped by 0 bases and J by 2 bases; unmatched bases: 4. The germline gives CDR1 SGDLS, CDR2 YYNGEE. In DNA, the CDR3 is TGTGCCAGCAGCGTAGAGGGCAGGGGGCAAGAGACCCAGTACTTC. It translates to CASSVEGRGQETQYF.

This clonotype appeared many times. The chain joins TRBV5-1 to TRBJ2-5; no definite D call. The CDR3 has 13 amino acids. Trimming took off 1 base at V and 4 bases at J, with 8 bases between the two ends. CDR1 is SGHRS and CDR2 is YFSETQ in the germline V gene. This CDR3 reads CASSLNPPETQYF. In DNA, the CDR3 is TGCGCCAGCAGCTTGAACCCCCCAGAGACCCAGTACTTC.

The chain uses TRBV9 and TRBJ1-3, with D uncertain. With 4 bases removed from V and 1 base from J, the gap between germline ends came to 15 bases. The CDR3 runs 16 residues. CDR1 is SGDLS, CDR2 YYNGEE, per germline. In nucleotides, the CDR3 is TGTGCCAGCAGCCCTGACCCGGGTTTATCTGGAAACACCATATATTTT. This sequence encodes CASSPDPGLSGNTIYF.

This clonotype was seen ten or more times. This chain links TRBV19 with TRBJ1-5; D is unclear. The CDR3 covers 15 residues. CDR1 is LNHDA, CDR2 SQIVND, per germline (reference sequence). V lost 3 bases, J lost 0 bases, and 9 bases lay in between. CDR3 in amino acids: CASSISAASNQPQHF. In DNA form, the CDR3 reads TGTGCCAGTAGTATCTCGGCAGCTAGCAATCAGCCCCAGCATTTT.

The chain has TRBV20-1 and TRBJ2-7; TRBD2 agrees at 11 bases. V trimming: 5 bases; J trimming: 7 bases; junction bases outside the gene matches: 16. The CDR3 runs to 16 residues. CDR1 and CDR2 (germline): DFQATT, SNEGSKA (reference sequence). The CDR3, as DNA: TGCAGTGCTGGATCCGGGACTAGCGGTCGGGTAGGAGAGCAGTACTTC. Translating it yields CSAGSGTSGRVGEQYF.

The V and J genes are TRBV12-3 or TRBV12-4 and TRBJ2-2, with 9 bases lining up with TRBD1. CDR3 length equals 15 residues. V lost 7 bases and J lost 4; bases outside the gene matches: 7. CDR3 sequence reads: CASNWGQGGTGELFF. Here the CDR3 DNA reads TGTGCCAGCAACTGGGGACAGGGAGGCACCGGGGAGCTGTTTTTT.

This clonotype was observed many times. The V and J genes are TRBV6-5 and TRBJ1-6; the D gene is possibly TRBD1 (6 bases). This CDR3 spans 12 amino acids. Trimming took off 6 bases at V and 8 bases at J, with 8 bases between the two ends. Germline V CDR1 and CDR2: MNHEY, SVGAGI. The CDR3 protein is CASRYRDSPLHF. CDR3 coding DNA: TGTGCCAGCAGATACAGGGATTCACCCCTCCACTTT.

The chain carries TRBV5-4 and TRBJ2-5, with a tentative D call TRBD1 (5 bases). This CDR3 has 13 amino acids. Germline V lookup: CDR1 SGHNT, CDR2 YYREEE (reference sequence). V was cut by 5 bases and J by 0 bases, with 8 bases left in between. The CDR3 sequence is CASSRQNQETQYF. CDR3 DNA sequence: TGTGCCAGCAGTCGACAGAACCAAGAGACCCAGTACTTC.

This chain links TRBV25-1 with TRBJ1-1; 9 positions agree with TRBD1. This CDR3 is 17 amino acids long. Germline CDR1 MGHDK, CDR2 SYGVNS. After removal of 1 base from V and 0 bases from J, the junction contained 6 bases not matched to a gene. The CDR3 sequence: CASSESGQGWMNTEAFF. The CDR3 nucleotides read TGTGCCAGCAGTGAATCTGGACAGGGGTGGATGAACACTGAAGCTTTCTTT.

This clonotype was detected a few times. The chain employs TRBV19 and TRBJ1-5; 8 nucleotides line up with TRBD1. The germline V gene has CDR1 LNHDA and CDR2 SQIVND (reference sequence). The CDR3 extends over 19 amino acids. V lost 5 bases, J lost 4 bases, and 19 bases stayed unmatched. CDR3 DNA: TGTGCCAGTAGTTCCTTGGCAGGGGGCTTAGGGCCTGCAAATCAGCCCCAGCATTTT. Its protein product is CASSSLAGGLGPANQPQHF.

The chain couples TRBV10-3 to TRBJ1-2; unclear D gene. Germline V gene data show CDR1 as ENHRY and CDR2 as SYGVKD. V was pared by 6 bases and J by 0 bases, with 17 bases between. This CDR3 is 16 amino acids long. The CDR3 nucleotides are TGTGCCATCAGGCCCTTCGGAGAATCCCCTAACTATGGCTACACCTTC. Protein: CAIRPFGESPNYGYTF.

The chain is built from TRBV10-3 and TRBJ2-7; the D gene is possibly TRBD2 (5 bases). The germline CDR1 and CDR2 sequences are ENHRY and SYGVKD. The CDR3 is 13 residues long. Between the trimmed V and J ends, which lost 3 bases and 6 bases, there was a span of 12 bases. CDR3 sequence: CAISDRTSVEQYF. CDR3 in DNA: TGTGCCATCAGTGATCGGACTTCAGTCGAGCAGTACTTC.

This clonotype was detected ten times or more. The J gene is TRBJ1-1, the V gene TRBV7-9; tentatively, D is TRBD1 (6 bases). In germline, CDR1 is SEHNR, CDR2 FQNEAQ (reference sequence). Trimming took off 5 bases at V and 4 bases at J, with 8 bases between the two ends. There are 12 residues in the CDR3. The CDR3: CASSTQGTEAFF. The CDR3, as DNA: TGTGCCAGCAGCACACAGGGCACTGAAGCTTTCTTT.

There are a few counts of this clonotype. The chain uses TRBV7-8 and TRBJ2-5, with TRBD2 matching over 8 bases. J gave up 2 bases and V 5 bases, and 4 bases lay outside the gene matches. The germline V gene has CDR1 SGHVS and CDR2 FQNEAQ. This CDR3 spans 14 amino acids. The CDR3 DNA follows: TGTGCCAGCAGCCTGCGGGGGGATCAAGAGACCCAGTACTTC. Translating it yields CASSLRGDQETQYF.